This TCR beta chain was sequenced during a study of Graves' ophthalmopathy and Graves' hyperthyroidism. Study-level results: Discrimination between ophthalmopathy and stable hyperthyroidism by a 13-signature model showed roughly 85% sensitivity and 65% to 84% specificity. Most clonotypes expanded in thyroid above 0.001 frequency were present in blood too.

The evidence that diagnosis relied on was clinical symptoms, serum thyroxine, TRAb, thyroid ultrasound and orbital computed tomography. PBMCs were isolated by Ficoll-Paque density gradient centrifugation, using more than 8.5 ml of fresh peripheral blood as the starting material. As the template, RNA transcripts were used to amplify TCR beta CDR3 regions. Second-round multiplex PCR followed a first-round RT-PCR using HTBI primers. One entry per CDR3 protein, called by TCRdb with MiXCR from the multiplex PCR reads. The repertoire holds approximately 210,000 distinct CDR3 sequences, roughly 21% seen once, with 43% in the top ten. This clonotype was detected many times. Its antigen is not identified. V gave up 1 base and J gave up 2 bases; unmatched junction bases: 2. The germline CDR1 and CDR2 sequences are SQVTM and ANQGSEA. The CDR3 length is 14 residues.

The clonotype was recovered from a woman in her forties or fifties with Graves' ophthalmopathy. Sequenced sample: peripheral blood. This chain connects TRBV29-1 to TRBJ2-7; 10 nucleotides agree with TRBD1. CDR3: CSVEGTGGPYEQYF. The CDR3 DNA follows: TGCAGCGTTGAAGGGACAGGGGGACCCTACGAGCAGTACTTC.